A single sample is the source of the 6 T cell receptor beta chains below, sequenced in a study of molecular identifiers for immune sequencing clone quantification. MiXCR, run by TCRdb on the PCR reads, gives a single entry per CDR3 protein. The data show a few hundred thousand distinct CDR3 sequences, with roughly a quarter seen just once and around 0.76% held by the top ten. Sample: naive CD8+ T cells from blood, with Jurkat cell RNA spiked in. Subset noted: FACS-sorted CD8+CD4-CCR7+CD45RA+ naive T cells. The receptor set was obtained from a human donor in good health. Some libraries in this study had Jurkat cell RNA spiked in.

This clonotype was seen a handful of times. The chain employs TRBV4-3 and TRBJ1-4; TRBD1 is a possible D gene (5 bases). The CDR3 consists of 15 residues. V dropped 1 base and J dropped 6 bases, with 12 bases sitting between them. CDR1 is LGHNA, CDR2 YSLEER, per germline. In DNA, the CDR3 is TGCGCCAGCAGCCAAGGTTCCAGGGCGGATGAAAAACTGTTTTTT. It is translated as CASSQGSRADEKLFF.

This clonotype was recorded a few times. CDR3 sequence: CASSLNRAGSFHEQYF. The CDR3 nucleotides are TGTGCCAGCAGCTTAAATCGTGCAGGATCGTTTCACGAGCAGTACTTC. The V call is TRBV7-3, the J call TRBJ2-7; D not resolved. CDR3 length: 16 residues. Trimming left V 1 base short and J 5 bases short, with 18 bases between. CDR1 is SGHTA and CDR2 is FQGTGA in the germline V gene.

The chain uses TRBV7-9 and TRBJ2-4, with a possible D match to TRBD1 (5 bases). CDR3 length equals 17 residues. Germline values: CDR1 SEHNR, CDR2 FQNEAQ (reference sequence). The V end was cut by 5 bases, the J end by 7 bases, with 24 bases between. The DNA of the CDR3 is TGTGCCAGCAGCAAAATCCAGACAGTCCTTGAGGACAACATTCAGTACTTC. Amino acids: CASSKIQTVLEDNIQYF. Full variable domain (rest looked up from reference TRBV7-9 and TRBJ2-4): DTGVSQNPRHKITKRGQNVTFRCDPISEHNRLYWYRQTLGQGPEFLTYFQNEAQLEKSRLLSDRFSAERPKGSFSTLEIQRTEQGDSAMYLCASSKIQTVLEDNIQYFGAGTRLSVL.

To note about this clonotype: A read error may be the cause here, since a much bigger clone is one base away. V is TRBV20-1 and J is TRBJ2-1, with a weak D call TRBD2 (6 bases). The CDR3 runs 14 residues. Deletions cut 5 bases from V and 5 bases from J, with 16 bases between. The germline V gene has CDR1 DFQATT and CDR2 SNEGSKA (reference sequence). The CDR3 loop is CSAQREYFHNEQFF. As DNA, the CDR3 is TGCAGTGCTCAACGGGAGTACTTCCACAATGAGCAGTTCTTC.

This clonotype was recorded a few times. V is TRBV7-8 and J is TRBJ2-2; D might be TRBD2 (7 bases). The germline V gene encodes CDR1 SGHVS and CDR2 FQNEAQ. Trimming shortened V by 3 bases and J by 0 bases, and 17 bases separated the two germline ends. The CDR3 totals 18 residues. CDR3 in amino acids: CASSFLGGGGANTGELFF. In DNA form, the CDR3 reads TGTGCCAGCAGCTTCCTAGGGGGGGGAGGCGCGAACACCGGGGAGCTGTTTTTT.

Comment on this clonotype: One end of the junction does not line up with germline, which may come from a read error. This chain joins TRBV5-1 and TRBJ2-7, with D unresolved. CDR3 size: 13 residues. From germline, CDR1 is SGHRS and CDR2 YFSETQ. CDR3 DNA sequence: TGCGCCGGCAGCTTGCCAGATTCCTACGAGCAGTACTTC. Residues: CAGSLPDSYEQYF.